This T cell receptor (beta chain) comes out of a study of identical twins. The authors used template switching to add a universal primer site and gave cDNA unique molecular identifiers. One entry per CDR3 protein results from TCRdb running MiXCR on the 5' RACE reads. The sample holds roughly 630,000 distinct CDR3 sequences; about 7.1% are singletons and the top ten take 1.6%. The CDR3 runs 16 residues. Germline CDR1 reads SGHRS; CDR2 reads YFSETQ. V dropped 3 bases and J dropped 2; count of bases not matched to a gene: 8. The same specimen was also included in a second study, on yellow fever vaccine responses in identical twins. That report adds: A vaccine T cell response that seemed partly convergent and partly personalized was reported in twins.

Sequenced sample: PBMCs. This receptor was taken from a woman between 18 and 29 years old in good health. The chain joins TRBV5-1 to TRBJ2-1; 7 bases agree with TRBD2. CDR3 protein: CASSWGVGGTYNEQFF. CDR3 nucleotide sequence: TGCGCCAGCAGCTGGGGCGTGGGGGGGACCTACAATGAGCAGTTCTTC.